This entry features one T cell receptor (beta chain) sequence. Its target is not known. PCR involved 60 Vbeta and 13 Jbeta primers. Some clones are missing from TCRdb's copy, which holds only in-frame ones; the method was immunoSEQ multiplex PCR. The sample shows over 110,000 clones, roughly four fifths of them seen only once. These data belong to a study of cytomegalovirus exposure and HLA in healthy donors. The study's findings and limits: As a later analysis showed, a missense DCLRE1C variant was linked to trimming of TCR beta V- and J-genes. A few CMV-associated chains were confirmed in vitro to be specific for CMV antigens. In a later analysis, TCR association rates varied by HLA locus: DRB1 most, HLA-C fewest. Cytomegalovirus-associated TCR beta chains were listed, numbering around 150.

Trimming at V came to 6 bases and at J to 0 bases, leaving 4 bases not matched to a gene. The germline V gene encodes CDR1 SQVTM and CDR2 ANQGSEA. CDR3 size: 15 residues. This receptor was taken from a woman aged 45-65 years in good health and CMV-seropositive. The chain carries TRBV29-1 and TRBJ1-5; TRBD1 matches 11 bases. Sequencing was done on a sample of PBMCs. The CDR3 spells CSVRGTGGSNQPQHF. The CDR3 nucleotides read TGCAGCGTACGTGGGACAGGGGGTAGCAATCAGCCCCAGCATTTT.